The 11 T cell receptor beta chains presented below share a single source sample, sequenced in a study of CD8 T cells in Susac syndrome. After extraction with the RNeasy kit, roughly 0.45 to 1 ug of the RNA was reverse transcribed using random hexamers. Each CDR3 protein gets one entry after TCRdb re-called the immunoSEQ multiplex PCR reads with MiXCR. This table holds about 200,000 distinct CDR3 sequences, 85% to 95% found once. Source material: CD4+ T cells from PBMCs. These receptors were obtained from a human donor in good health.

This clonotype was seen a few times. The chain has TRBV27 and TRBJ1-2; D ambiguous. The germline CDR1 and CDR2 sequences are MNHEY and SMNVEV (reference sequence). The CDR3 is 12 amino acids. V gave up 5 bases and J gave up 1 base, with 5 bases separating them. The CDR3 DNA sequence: TGTGCCAGCAGTGGTCTTAACTATGGCTACACCTTC. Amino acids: CASSGLNYGYTF.

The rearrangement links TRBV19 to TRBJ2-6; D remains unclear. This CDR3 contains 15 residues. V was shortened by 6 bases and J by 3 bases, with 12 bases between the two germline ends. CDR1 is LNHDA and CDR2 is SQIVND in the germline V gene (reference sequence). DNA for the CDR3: TGTGCCAGTAGCCCCACCGGGCTTGGGGCCAACGTCCTGACTTTC. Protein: CASSPTGLGANVLTF.

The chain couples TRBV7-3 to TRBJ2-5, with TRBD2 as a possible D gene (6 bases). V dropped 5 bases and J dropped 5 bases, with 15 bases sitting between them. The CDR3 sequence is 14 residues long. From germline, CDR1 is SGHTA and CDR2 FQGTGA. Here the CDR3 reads CASSPSGGVETQYF. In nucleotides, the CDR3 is TGTGCCAGCAGCCCCTCCGGAGGGGTGGAGACCCAGTACTTC.

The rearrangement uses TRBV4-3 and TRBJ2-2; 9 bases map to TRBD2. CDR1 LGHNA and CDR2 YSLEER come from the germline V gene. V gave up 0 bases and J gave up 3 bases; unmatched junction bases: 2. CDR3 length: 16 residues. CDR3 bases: TGCGCCAGCAGCCAAGATCGCGGGGGGGACACCGGGGAGCTGTTTTTT. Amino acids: CASSQDRGGDTGELFF.

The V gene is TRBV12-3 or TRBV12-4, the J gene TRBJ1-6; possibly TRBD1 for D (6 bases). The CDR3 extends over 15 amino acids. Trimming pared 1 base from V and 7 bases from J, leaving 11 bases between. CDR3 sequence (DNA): TGTGCCAGCAGTTTAGTGCAGGGGATCAATTCACCCCTCCACTTT. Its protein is CASSLVQGINSPLHF.

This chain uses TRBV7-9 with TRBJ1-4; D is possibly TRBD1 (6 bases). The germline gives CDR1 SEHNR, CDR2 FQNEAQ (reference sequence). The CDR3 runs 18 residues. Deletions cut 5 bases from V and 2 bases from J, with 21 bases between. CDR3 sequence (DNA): TGTGCCAGCAGCAGCGTATTTTGGAGGACAGAGACTAATGAAAAACTGTTTTTT. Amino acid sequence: CASSSVFWRTETNEKLFF.

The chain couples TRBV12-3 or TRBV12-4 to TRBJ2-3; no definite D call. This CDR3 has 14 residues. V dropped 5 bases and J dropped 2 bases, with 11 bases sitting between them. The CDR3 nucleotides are TGTGCCAGCAGTCTCATCGGGTTCACAGATACGCAGTATTTT. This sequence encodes CASSLIGFTDTQYF.

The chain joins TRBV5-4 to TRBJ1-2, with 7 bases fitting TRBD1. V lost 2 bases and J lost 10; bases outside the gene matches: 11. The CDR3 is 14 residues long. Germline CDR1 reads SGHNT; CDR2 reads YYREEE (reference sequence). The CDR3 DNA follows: TGTGCCAGCAGCTTCACAGGGGCCCTTTCGACCTACACCTTC. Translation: CASSFTGALSTYTF. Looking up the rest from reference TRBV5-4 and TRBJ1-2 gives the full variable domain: ETGVTQSPTHLIKTRGQQVTLRCSSQSGHNTVSWYQQALGQGPQFIFQYYREEENGRGNFPPRFSGLQFPNYSSELNVNALELDDSALYLCASSFTGALSTYTFGSGTRLTVV.

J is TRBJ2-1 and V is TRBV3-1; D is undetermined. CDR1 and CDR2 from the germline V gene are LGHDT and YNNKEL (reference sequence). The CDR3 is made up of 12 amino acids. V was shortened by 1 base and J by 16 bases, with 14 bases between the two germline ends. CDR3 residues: CASSQAPAFYFF. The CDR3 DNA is TGTGCCAGCAGCCAAGCGCCCGCGTTTTATTTCTTC.

CDR3 bases: TGTGCCACCAGTGAGGATTTAGCGGGAGGGCCCGTGGATACGCAGTATTTT. It is translated as CATSEDLAGGPVDTQYF. The V gene is TRBV24-1, the J gene TRBJ2-3; 11 bases agree with TRBD2. The J segment lost 6 bases and the V segment lost 4 bases, leaving 11 bases of the junction unmatched. The CDR3 runs to 17 residues. Looked up from germline, CDR1 is KGHDR and CDR2 is SFDVKD.

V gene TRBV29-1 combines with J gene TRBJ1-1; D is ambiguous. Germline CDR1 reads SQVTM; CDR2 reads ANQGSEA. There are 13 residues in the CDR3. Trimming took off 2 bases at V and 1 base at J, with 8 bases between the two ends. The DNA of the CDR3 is TGCAGCGTTGAAAGACTGGGGAACACTGAAGCTTTCTTT. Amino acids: CSVERLGNTEAFF.